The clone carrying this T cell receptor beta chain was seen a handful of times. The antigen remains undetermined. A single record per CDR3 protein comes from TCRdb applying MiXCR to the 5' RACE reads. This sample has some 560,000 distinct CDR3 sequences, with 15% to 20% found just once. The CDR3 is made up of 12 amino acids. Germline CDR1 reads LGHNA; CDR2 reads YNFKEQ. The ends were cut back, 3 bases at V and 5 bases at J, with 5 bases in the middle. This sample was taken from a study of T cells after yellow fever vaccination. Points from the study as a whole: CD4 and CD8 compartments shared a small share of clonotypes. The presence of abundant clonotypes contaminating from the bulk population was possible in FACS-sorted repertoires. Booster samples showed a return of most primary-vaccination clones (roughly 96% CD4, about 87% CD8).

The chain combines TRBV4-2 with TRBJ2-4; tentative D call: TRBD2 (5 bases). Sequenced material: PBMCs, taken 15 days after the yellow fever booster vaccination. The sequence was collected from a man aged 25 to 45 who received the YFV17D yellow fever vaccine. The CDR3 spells CASSHGENIQYF. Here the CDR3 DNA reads TGTGCCAGCAGCCACGGGGAAAACATTCAGTACTTC.